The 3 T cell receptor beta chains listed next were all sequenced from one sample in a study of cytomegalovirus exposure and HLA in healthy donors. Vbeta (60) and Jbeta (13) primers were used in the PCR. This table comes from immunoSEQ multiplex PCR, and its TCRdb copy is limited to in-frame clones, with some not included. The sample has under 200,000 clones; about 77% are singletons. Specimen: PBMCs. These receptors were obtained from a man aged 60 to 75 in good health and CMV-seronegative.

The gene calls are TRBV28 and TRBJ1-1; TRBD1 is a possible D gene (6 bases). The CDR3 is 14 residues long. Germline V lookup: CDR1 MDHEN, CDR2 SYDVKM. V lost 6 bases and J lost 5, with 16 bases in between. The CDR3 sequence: CASREGGARTEAFF. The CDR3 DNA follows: TGTGCCAGCAGGGAGGGGGGGGCGCGAACTGAAGCTTTCTTT.

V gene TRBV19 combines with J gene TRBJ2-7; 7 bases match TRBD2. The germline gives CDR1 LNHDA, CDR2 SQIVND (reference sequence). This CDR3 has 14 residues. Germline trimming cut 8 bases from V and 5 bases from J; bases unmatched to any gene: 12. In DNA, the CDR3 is TGTGCCAGTGGGTGGGGGGGACGGTGGGACGAGCAGTACTTC. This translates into CASGWGGRWDEQYF.

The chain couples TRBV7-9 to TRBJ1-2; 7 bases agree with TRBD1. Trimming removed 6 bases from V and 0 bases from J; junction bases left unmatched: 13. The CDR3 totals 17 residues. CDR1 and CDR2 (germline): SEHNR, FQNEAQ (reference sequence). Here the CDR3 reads CASSPANRDRPNYGYTF. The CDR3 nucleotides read TGTGCCAGCAGTCCTGCTAACCGGGACAGACCTAACTATGGCTACACCTTC.